This T cell receptor (beta chain) was found in a study of blood T cell repertoires in COVID-19. Study-wide background: In each case, the material was cDNA or gDNA derived from T cells, B-cell-depleted T cells, or PBMCs.

Method: immunoSEQ multiplex PCR; TCRdb's copy keeps in-frame clones and lacks some. The sample has about 310,000 clones, 70% to 90% seen once. Symptom resolution, clearance, or two negative PCRs marked donors in Cohort 3 as recovered. This receptor was obtained from a woman aged 40-49 years who had recovered from COVID-19. Sequencing was carried out using PBMCs or T cells enriched from blood (not recorded which).

The CDR3 DNA is TGCGCCAGCTGGGAGGGCGGGGGAACCTACGAGCAGTACTTC. The encoded protein is CASWEGGGTYEQYF. The chain links TRBV5-1 to TRBJ2-7; 7 bases fit TRBD2. This CDR3 has 14 amino acids. Germline CDR1 reads SGHRS; CDR2 reads YFSETQ. V was pared by 7 bases and J by 2 bases, with 9 bases of the junction left unmatched.